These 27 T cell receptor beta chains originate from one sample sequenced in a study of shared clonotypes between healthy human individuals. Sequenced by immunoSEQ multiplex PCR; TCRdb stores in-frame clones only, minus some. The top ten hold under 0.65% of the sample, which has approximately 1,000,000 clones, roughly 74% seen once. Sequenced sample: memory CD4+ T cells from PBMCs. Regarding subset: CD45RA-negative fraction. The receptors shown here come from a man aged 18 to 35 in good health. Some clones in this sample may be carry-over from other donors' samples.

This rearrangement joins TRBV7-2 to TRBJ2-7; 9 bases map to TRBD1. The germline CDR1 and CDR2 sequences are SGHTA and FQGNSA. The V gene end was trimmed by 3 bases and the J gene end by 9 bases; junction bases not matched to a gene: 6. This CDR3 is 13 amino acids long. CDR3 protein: CASSLGQGGWQYF. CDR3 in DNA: TGTGCCAGCAGCTTGGGACAGGGAGGATGGCAGTACTTC.

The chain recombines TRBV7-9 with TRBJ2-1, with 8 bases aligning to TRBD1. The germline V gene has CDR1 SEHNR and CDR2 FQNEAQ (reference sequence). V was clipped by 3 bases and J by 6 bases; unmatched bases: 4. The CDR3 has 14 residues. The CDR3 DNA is TGTGCCAGCAGCTTCGGGACAGGCTTCAATGAGCAGTTCTTC. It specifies CASSFGTGFNEQFF.

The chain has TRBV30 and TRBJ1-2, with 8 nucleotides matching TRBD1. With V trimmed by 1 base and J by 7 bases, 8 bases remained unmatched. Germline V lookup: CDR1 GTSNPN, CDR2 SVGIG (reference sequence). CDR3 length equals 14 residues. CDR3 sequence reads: CAWSGTGLGGGYTF. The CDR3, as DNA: TGTGCCTGGAGTGGGACAGGGTTGGGGGGTGGCTACACCTTC.

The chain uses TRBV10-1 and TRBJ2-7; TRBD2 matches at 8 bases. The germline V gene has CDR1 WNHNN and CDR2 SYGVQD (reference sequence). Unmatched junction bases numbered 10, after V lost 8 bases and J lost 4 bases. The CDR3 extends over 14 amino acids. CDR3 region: CASFESGRGYEQYF. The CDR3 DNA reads TGCGCCAGCTTCGAAAGCGGGAGAGGGTACGAGCAGTACTTC.

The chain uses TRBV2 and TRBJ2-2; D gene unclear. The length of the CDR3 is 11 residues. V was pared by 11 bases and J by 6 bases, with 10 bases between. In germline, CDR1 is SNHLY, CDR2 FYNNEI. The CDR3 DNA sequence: TGTGCCGGCCTCCTAGCCGGGGAGCTGTTTTTT. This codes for CAGLLAGELFF.

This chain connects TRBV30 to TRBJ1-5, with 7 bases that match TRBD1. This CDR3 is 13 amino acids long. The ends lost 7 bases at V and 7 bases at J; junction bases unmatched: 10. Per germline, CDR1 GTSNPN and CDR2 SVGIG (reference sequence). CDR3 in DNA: TGTGCCTTCGATGGAGGGGGCCGACAGCCCCAGCATTTT. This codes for CAFDGGGRQPQHF.

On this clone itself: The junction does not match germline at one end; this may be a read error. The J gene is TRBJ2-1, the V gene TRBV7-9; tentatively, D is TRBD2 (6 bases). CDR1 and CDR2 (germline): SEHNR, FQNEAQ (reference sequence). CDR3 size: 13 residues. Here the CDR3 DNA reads TGTGCCAGCAGCTTAGAATGGGACGGGAGTGGGGTCTTC. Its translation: CASSLEWDGSGVF. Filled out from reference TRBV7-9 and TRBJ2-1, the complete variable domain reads DTGVSQNPRHKITKRGQNVTFRCDPISEHNRLYWYRQTLGQGPEFLTYFQNEAQLEKSRLLSDRFSAERPKGSFSTLEIQRTEQGDSAMYLCASSLEWDGSGVFGPGTRLTVL.

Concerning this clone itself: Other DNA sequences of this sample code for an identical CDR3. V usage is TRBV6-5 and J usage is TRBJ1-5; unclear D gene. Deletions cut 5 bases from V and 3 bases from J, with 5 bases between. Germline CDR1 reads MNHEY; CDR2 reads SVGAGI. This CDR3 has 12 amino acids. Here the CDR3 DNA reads TGTGCCAGCAGTGATCCCAATCAGCCCCAGCATTTT. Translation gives CASSDPNQPQHF.

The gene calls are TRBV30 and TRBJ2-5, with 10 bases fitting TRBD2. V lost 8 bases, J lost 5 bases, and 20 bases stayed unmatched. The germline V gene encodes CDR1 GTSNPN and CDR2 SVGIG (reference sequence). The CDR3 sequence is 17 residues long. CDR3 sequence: CAPRGGSGRAVVETQYF. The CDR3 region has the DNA TGTGCCCCCCGAGGTGGGAGCGGGAGGGCCGTGGTGGAGACCCAGTACTTC.

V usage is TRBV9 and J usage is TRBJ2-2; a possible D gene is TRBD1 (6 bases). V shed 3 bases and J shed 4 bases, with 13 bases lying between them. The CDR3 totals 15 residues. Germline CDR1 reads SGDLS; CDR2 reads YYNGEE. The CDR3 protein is CASSAVTGSTGELFF. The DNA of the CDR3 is TGTGCCAGCAGCGCGGTTACAGGGTCCACCGGGGAGCTGTTTTTT.

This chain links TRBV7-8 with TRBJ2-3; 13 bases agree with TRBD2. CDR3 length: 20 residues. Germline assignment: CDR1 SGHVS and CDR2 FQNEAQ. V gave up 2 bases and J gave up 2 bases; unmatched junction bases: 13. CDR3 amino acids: CASSLWAQLAGGPNTDTQYF. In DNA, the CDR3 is TGTGCCAGCAGCTTATGGGCCCAACTAGCGGGAGGGCCAAACACAGATACGCAGTATTTT.

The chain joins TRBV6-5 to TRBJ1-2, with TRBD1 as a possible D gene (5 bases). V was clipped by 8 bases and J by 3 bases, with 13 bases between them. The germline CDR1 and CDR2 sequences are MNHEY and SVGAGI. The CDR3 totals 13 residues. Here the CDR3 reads CASRWGEDYGYTF. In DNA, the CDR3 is TGTGCCAGCCGATGGGGGGAGGACTATGGCTACACCTTC.

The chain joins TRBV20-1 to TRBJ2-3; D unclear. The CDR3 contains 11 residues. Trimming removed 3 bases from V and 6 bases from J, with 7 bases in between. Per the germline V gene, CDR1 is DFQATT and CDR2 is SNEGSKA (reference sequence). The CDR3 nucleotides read TGCAGTGCTAGTCAGAGGGATACGCAGTATTTT. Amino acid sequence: CSASQRDTQYF.

The CDR3 region has the DNA TGTGCCACAGGGGCTCCCAACTACGAGCAGTACTTC. The encoded protein is CATGAPNYEQYF. The chain employs TRBV28 and TRBJ2-7; a weak D match, TRBD1 (6 bases). Germline CDR1 and CDR2: MDHEN and SYDVKM. V lost 10 bases to trimming and J lost 3 bases, with 13 bases between them. This CDR3 region has 12 residues.

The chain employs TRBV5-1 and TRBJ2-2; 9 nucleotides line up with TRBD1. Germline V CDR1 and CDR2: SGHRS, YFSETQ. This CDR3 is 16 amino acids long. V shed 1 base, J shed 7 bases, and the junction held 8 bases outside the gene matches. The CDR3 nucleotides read TGCGCCAGCAGCTTGCACGGACAGGGGCCTTACGGGGAGCTGTTTTTT. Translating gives CASSLHGQGPYGELFF.

CDR3 residues: CASSRGGGSSYNEQFF. DNA for the CDR3: TGCGCCAGCAGCAGAGGGGGAGGCAGCTCCTACAATGAGCAGTTCTTC. This sequence joins TRBV5-1 and TRBJ2-1, with D tentatively TRBD1 or TRBD2 (6 bases each). Trimming shortened V by 4 bases and J by 0 bases, and 14 bases separated the two germline ends. Germline V CDR1 and CDR2: SGHRS, YFSETQ. The CDR3 has 16 amino acids.

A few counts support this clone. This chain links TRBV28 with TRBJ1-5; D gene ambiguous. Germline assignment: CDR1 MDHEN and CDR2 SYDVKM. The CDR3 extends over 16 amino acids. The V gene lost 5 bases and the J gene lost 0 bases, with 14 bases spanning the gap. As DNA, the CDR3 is TGTGCCAGCAGTACGAAAGGGCAGAGTAGCAATCAGCCCCAGCATTTT. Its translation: CASSTKGQSSNQPQHF.

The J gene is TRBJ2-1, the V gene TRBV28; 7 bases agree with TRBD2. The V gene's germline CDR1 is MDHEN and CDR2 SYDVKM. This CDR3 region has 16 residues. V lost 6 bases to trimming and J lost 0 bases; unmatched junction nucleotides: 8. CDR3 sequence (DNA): TGTGCCAGCAGAACACTCGGCGGGAGCTCCTACAATGAGCAGTTCTTC. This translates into CASRTLGGSSYNEQFF.

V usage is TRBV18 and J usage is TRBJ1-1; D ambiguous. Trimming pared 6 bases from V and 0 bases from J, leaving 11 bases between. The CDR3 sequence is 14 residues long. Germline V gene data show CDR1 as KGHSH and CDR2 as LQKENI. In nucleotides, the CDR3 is TGTGCCAGCTCCTCCGGTCCGGTGAACACTGAAGCTTTCTTT. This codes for CASSSGPVNTEAFF.

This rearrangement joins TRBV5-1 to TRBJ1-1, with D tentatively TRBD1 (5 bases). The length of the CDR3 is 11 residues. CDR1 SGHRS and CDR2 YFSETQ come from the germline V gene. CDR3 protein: CVSRGGAEAFF. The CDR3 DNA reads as TGCGTCTCGAGAGGAGGGGCTGAAGCTTTCTTT.

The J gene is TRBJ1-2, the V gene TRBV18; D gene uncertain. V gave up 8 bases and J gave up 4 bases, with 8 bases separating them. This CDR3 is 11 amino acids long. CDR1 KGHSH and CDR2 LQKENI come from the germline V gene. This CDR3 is CASAGFYGYTF. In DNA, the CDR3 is TGTGCCAGCGCAGGCTTCTATGGCTACACCTTC.

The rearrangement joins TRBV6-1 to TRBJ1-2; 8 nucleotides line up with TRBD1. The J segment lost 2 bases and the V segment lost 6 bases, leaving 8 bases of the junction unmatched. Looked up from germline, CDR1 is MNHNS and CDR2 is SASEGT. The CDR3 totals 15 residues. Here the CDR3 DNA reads TGTGCCAGCAGCGCCGGGACAGGCGGGAACTATGGCTACACCTTC. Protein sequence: CASSAGTGGNYGYTF.

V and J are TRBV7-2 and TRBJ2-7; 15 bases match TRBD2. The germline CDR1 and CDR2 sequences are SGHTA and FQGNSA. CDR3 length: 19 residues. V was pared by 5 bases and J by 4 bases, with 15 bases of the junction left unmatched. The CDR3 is CASSPGKRTSGRASYEQYF. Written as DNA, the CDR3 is TGTGCCAGCAGCCCGGGGAAGAGGACTAGCGGGAGGGCCTCTTACGAGCAGTACTTC.

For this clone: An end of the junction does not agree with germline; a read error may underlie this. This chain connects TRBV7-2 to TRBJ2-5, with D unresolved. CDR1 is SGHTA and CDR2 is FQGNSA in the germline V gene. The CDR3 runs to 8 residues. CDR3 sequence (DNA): TGTGCCAGCAGCTTAGTGAACTTC. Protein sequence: CASSLVNF.

Here the CDR3 DNA reads TGTGCCAGCAGGTTGGGACTAAACACCGGGGAGCTGTTTTTT. Protein sequence: CASRLGLNTGELFF. This chain connects TRBV11-1 to TRBJ2-2; the match to TRBD2 covers 7 bases. The V gene end was trimmed by 6 bases and the J gene end by 2 bases; junction bases not matched to a gene: 3. Germline assignment: CDR1 SGHAT and CDR2 FQDESV (reference sequence). The CDR3 runs 14 residues.

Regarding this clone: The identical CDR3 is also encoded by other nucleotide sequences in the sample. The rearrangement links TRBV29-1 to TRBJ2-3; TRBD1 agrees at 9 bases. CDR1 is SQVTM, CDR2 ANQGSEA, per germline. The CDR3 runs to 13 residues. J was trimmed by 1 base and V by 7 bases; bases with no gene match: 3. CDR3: CSGDRGGTDTQYF. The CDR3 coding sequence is TGCAGCGGCGACAGGGGGGGCACAGATACGCAGTATTTT.

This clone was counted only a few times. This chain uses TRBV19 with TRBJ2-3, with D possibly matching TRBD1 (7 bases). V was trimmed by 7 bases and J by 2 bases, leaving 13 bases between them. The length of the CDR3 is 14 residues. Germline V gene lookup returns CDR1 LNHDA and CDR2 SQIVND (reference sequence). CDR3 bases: TGTGCCAGTAACAACAGGGGACTCACAGATACGCAGTATTTT. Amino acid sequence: CASNNRGLTDTQYF.